This T cell receptor (beta chain) stems from a study of shared clonotypes between healthy human individuals. The CDR3 is 17 amino acids. The ends were cut back, 3 bases at V and 4 bases at J, with 21 bases in the middle. Replicate PCRs run on sorted subsets employed 200 ng DNA, approximately 30,000 T cell genomes. Clones were read by immunoSEQ multiplex PCR, and TCRdb kept only the in-frame ones, dropping some. Of some 1 million clones listed, under 80% are singletons. The origin of this receptor is a young man in good health. Sample: memory CD4+ T cells sorted from blood. Documented subset: CD45RA-negative fraction. The chain joins TRBV23-1 to TRBJ2-5; tentatively, D is TRBD1 (7 bases). TRBV23-1 is assigned to the ORF class and has an uncertain function. CDR3 bases: TGCGCCAGCAGTCACTCCACCCCACAGGGGAGGCGAGAGACCCAGTACTTC. Translating it yields CASSHSTPQGRRETQYF.